This TCR beta chain was sequenced during a study of T cell responses to AZD1222 COVID-19 vaccine. Findings and limits, study-wide: Spike was spanned by vaccine-associated CD4 TCRs, which were dominant at 160-218 and 743-854.

CDR1 MDHEN and CDR2 SYDVKM come from the germline V gene. The J segment lost 4 bases and the V segment lost 3 bases, leaving 4 bases of the junction unmatched. The CDR3 length is 14 residues. Details on this clone: Its cognate antigen is unknown.

The table came from immunoSEQ multiplex PCR; TCRdb's copy has only in-frame clones and leaves some out. The sample gives 120,000 or so clones, 81% of which show up once; 4.6% is in the top ten. This TCR derives from an adult in good health. The J gene is TRBJ2-3, the V gene TRBV28; 7 nucleotides line up with TRBD1. The source material was peripheral blood, sampled on day 0 of AZD1222 vaccination. In nucleotides, the CDR3 is TGTGCCAGCAGTTTGACAGGGTGGTCAGATACGCAGTATTTT. Its protein product is CASSLTGWSDTQYF. Full variable domain (rest looked up from reference TRBV28 and TRBJ2-3): DVKVTQSSRYLVKRTGEKVFLECVQDMDHENMFWYRQDPGLGLRLIYFSYDVKMKEKGDIPEGYSVSREKKERFSLILESASTNQTSMYLCASSLTGWSDTQYFGPGTRLTVL.